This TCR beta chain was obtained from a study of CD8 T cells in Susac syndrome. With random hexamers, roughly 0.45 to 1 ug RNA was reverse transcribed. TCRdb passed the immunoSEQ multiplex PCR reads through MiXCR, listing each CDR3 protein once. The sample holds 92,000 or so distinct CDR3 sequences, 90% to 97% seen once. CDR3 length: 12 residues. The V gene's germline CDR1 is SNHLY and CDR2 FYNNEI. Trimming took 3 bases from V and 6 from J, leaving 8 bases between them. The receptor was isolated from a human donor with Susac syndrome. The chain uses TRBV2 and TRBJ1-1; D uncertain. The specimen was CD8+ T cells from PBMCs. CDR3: CASSDATPEAFF. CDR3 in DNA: TGTGCCAGCAGTGACGCAACCCCTGAAGCTTTCTTT.